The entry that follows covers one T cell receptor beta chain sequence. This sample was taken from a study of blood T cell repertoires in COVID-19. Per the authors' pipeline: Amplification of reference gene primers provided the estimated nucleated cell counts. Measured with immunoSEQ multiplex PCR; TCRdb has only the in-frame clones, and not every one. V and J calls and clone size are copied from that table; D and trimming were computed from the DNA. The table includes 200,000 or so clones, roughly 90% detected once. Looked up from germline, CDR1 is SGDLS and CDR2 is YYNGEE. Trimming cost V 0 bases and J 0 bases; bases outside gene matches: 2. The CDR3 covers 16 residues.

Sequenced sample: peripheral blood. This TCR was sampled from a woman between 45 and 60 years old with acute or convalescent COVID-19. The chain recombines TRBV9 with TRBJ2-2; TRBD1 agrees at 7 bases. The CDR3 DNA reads TGTGCCAGCAGCGTAGGGGGGACAGCGAACACCGGGGAGCTGTTTTTT. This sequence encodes CASSVGGTANTGELFF. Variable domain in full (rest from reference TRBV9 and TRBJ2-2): DSGVTQTPKHLITATGQRVTLRCSPRSGDLSVYWYQQSLDQGLQFLIQYYNGEERAKGNILERFSAQQFPDLHSELNLSSLELGDSALYFCASSVGGTANTGELFFGEGSRLTVL.